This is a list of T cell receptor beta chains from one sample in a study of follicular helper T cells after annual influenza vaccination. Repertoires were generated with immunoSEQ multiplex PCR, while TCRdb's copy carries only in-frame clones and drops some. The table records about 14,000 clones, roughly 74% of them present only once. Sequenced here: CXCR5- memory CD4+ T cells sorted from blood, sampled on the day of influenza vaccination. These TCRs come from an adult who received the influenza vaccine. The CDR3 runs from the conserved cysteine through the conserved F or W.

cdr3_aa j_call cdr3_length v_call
CASSFQGSGNEKLFF TRBJ1-4 15 TRBV7-2
CASRRSGPGDGEKLFF TRBJ1-4 16 TRBV27
CASSEGQETQYF TRBJ2-5 12 TRBV18
CASSLYTGNNEKLFF TRBJ1-4 15 TRBV18
CASGLGREGDTQYF TRBJ2-3 14 TRBV12-5
CASSQDIEQYF TRBJ2-7 11 TRBV14
CASSLPSRTNYEQYF TRBJ2-7 15 TRBV28
CASSKALTLGGRLNTEAFF TRBJ1-1 19 TRBV21-1
CASSPTGTNYEQYF TRBJ2-7 14 TRBV28
CASSPRRQGGGYEQYF TRBJ2-7 16 TRBV28
CASSLMGSTDTQYF TRBJ2-3 14 TRBV27
CASSRGQGLNTEAFF TRBJ1-1 15 TRBV19
CATGPPNYGYTF TRBJ1-2 12 TRBV19
CASSGGSANYGYTF TRBJ1-2 14 TRBV6-1
CASSKSYGGTNEKLFF TRBJ1-4 16 TRBV28
CASSLAGQTNTQYF TRBJ2-3 14 TRBV7-2
CASRKQGGLRRTDQPQHF TRBJ1-5 18 TRBV28
CASSLGTGLAFF TRBJ1-1 12 TRBV11-2
CASSVEGSSGNTIYF TRBJ1-3 15 TRBV9
CASGVRQPDTQYF TRBJ2-3 13 TRBV13
CASSTTSGGGYEQYF TRBJ2-7 15 TRBV19
CASSSGQGNQPQHF TRBJ1-5 14 TRBV28